This TCR beta chain emerged from a study of blood T cell repertoires in COVID-19. Study context: In each case, the material was cDNA or gDNA derived from T cells, B-cell-depleted T cells, or PBMCs.

The CDR3 contains 15 residues. Germline V gene lookup returns CDR1 KGHSY and CDR2 FQNENV. Trimming removed 2 bases at V and 0 bases at J, with 11 bases between. Libraries were prepared by immunoSEQ multiplex PCR; TCRdb keeps only in-frame clonotypes and omits some of them. Here the sample spans 200,000 to 250,000 clones, around four fifths being singletons. The clonotype comes from a man between 45 and 60 years old with acute or convalescent COVID-19. Sequenced sample: peripheral blood. The rearrangement uses TRBV16 and TRBJ2-7; perhaps TRBD1 as D (5 bases). The CDR3: CASSQGVTASYEQYF. In DNA form, the CDR3 reads TGTGCCAGCAGCCAAGGGGTGACAGCCTCCTACGAGCAGTACTTC.